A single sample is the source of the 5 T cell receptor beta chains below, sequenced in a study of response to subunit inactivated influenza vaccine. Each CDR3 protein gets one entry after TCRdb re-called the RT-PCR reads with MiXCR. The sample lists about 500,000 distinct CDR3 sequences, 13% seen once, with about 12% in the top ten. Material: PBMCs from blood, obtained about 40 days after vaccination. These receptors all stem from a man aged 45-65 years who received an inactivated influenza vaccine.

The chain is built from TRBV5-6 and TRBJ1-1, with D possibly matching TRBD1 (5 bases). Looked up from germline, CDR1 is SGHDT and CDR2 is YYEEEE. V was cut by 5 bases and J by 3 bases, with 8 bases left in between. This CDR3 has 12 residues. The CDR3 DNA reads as TGTGCCAGCAGATGGGGGGACACTGAAGCTTTCTTT. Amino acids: CASRWGDTEAFF.

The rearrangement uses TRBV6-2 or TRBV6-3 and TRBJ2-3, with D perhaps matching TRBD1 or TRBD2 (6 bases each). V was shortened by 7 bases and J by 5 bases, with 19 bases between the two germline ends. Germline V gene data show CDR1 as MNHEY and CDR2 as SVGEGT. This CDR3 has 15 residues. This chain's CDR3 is CASNILGGAKDTQYF. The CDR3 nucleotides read TGTGCCAGCAATATACTGGGGGGCGCGAAAGATACGCAGTATTTT.

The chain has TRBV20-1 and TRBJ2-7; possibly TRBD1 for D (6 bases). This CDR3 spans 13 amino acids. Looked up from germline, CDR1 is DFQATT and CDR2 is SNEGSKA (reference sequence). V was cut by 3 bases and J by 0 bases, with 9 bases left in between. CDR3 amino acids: CSASRDTSYEQYF. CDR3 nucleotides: TGCAGTGCTAGCCGGGACACCTCCTACGAGCAGTACTTC.

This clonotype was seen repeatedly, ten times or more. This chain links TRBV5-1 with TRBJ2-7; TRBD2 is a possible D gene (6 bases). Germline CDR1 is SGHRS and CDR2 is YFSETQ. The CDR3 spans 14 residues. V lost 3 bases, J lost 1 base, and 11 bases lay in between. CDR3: CASSSTSQSYEQYF. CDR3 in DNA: TGCGCCAGCAGCTCAACTAGCCAATCCTACGAGCAGTACTTC.

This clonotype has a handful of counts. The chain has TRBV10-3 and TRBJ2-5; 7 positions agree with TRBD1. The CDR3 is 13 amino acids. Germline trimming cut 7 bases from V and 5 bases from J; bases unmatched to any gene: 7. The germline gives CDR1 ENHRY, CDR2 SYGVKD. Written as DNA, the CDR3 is TGTGCCATCACCCGGGACAGTGGGGAGACCCAGTACTTC. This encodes CAITRDSGETQYF.